This T cell receptor beta chain was documented in a study of tumor-infiltrating lymphocytes in primary liver carcinoma. About the research overall: Tumor stage was T1-T3 N0M0, and tumor size was about 4 to 10 cm across. The study, taken as a whole, reports: Top-250-clone fractions were significantly higher in tumors than in blood (p = 0.039). Overlap between tumor regions exceeded overlap of tumor with adjacent tissue or blood.

Starting from 500 ng of total RNA, TCR beta cDNA was produced with a primer in the constant region. Libraries covering TCR beta were generated through three nested multiplex PCR rounds (using a slightly modified ARM-PCR). Two initial PCR rounds of about 10 cycles each paired TRBV1-TRBV30 forward primers with a C-beta reverse primer. MiXCR, applied by TCRdb to the multiplex PCR reads, yields one record per CDR3 protein. The table records roughly 190,000 distinct CDR3 sequences, just under 85% of them present only once. Of note for this clonotype: No antigen is known for it.

DNA and RNA were both co-extracted from about 19-30 mg of bulk tissue that had not been sorted. This CDR3 has 16 residues. V lost 7 bases and J 2 bases, leaving 24 bases between the germline ends. CDR1 is SQVTM and CDR2 is ANQGSEA in the germline V gene. The sequenced sample was tumor tissue from primary liver carcinoma. The TCR originated in a man aged 35 to 55 with primary liver carcinoma and hepatitis B virus infection. V and J are TRBV29-1 and TRBJ2-7; TRBD2 might be the D (6 bases). The CDR3 protein is CSAMSSGTCTPYEQYF. CDR3 DNA sequence: TGCAGCGCCATGTCATCTGGGACTTGCACTCCCTACGAGCAGTACTTC.